The 25 T cell receptor beta chains presented below share a single source sample, sequenced in a study of T cells in Graves' hyperthyroidism and ophthalmopathy. Amplification targeted TCR beta CDR3 regions from RNA transcripts. Initially, a first-round RT-PCR of the TCR CDR3 employed the HTBI primer set. TCRdb reprocessed the multiplex PCR reads via MiXCR and lists one record per CDR3 protein. The sample holds around 400,000 distinct CDR3 sequences; around 25% are singletons and the top ten take around four fifths. The sample comprised blood. Receptors were obtained from a man aged 50 to 59 with Graves' hyperthyroidism.

This sequence joins TRBV6-1 and TRBJ2-2; a weak D match, TRBD1 (7 bases). This CDR3 is 14 amino acids long. V was pared by 6 bases and J by 4 bases, with 12 bases between. CDR1 MNHNS and CDR2 SASEGT come from the germline V gene. The DNA for the CDR3 is TGTGCCAGCAGGGAGGGGGCCTTCACCGGGGAGCTGTTTTTT. This gives the protein CASREGAFTGELFF.

The rearrangement links TRBV2 to TRBJ1-1, with D hard to call. This CDR3 region has 10 residues. Germline assignment: CDR1 SNHLY and CDR2 FYNNEI. V lost 5 bases and J 11 bases, leaving 9 bases between the germline ends. CDR3 bases: TGTGCCAGCAGTATGTCTAAGGCTTTCTTT. Its protein product is CASSMSKAFF.

This clonotype has ten or more counts. The chain has TRBV15 and TRBJ2-5; weak D call: TRBD1 (5 bases). Germline V gene sequence: CDR1 LNHNV, CDR2 YYDKDF (reference sequence). The CDR3 consists of 14 residues. The V end was cut by 0 bases, the J end by 1 base, with 6 bases between. For the CDR3, the DNA is TGTGCCACCAGCAGAGAGGACATCCAAGAGACCCAGTACTTC. Amino acids: CATSREDIQETQYF.

This rearrangement joins TRBV20-1 to TRBJ2-1; 8 bases line up with TRBD2. The CDR3 spans 19 residues. J gave up 9 bases and V 0 bases, and 22 bases lay outside the gene matches. The germline CDR1 and CDR2 sequences are DFQATT and SNEGSKA (reference sequence). In DNA form, the CDR3 reads TGCAGTGCTAGAGACGGGACGCCAGCGGGAGTGGGTATTTATGGTGAGCAGTTCTTC. Translation gives CSARDGTPAGVGIYGEQFF.

V usage is TRBV6-9 and J usage is TRBJ1-1; possibly TRBD1 for D (5 bases). Trimming cost V 3 bases and J 3 bases, with 14 bases left between them. This CDR3 has 15 amino acids. Germline lookup yields CDR1 MNHGY and CDR2 SVAAGI. In DNA, the CDR3 is TGTGCCAGCAGTTACAAATCGGGGCGTCACACTGAAGCTTTCTTT. As protein: CASSYKSGRHTEAFF.

The V call is TRBV28, the J call TRBJ1-2, with D hard to call. The CDR3 totals 12 residues. Trimming left V 4 bases short and J 7 bases short, with 10 bases between. Germline V lookup: CDR1 MDHEN, CDR2 SYDVKM. CDR3 sequence (DNA): TGTGCCAGCAGTTCGAGGGCGCGTGGCTACACCTTC. It specifies CASSSRARGYTF.

There are many counts of this clonotype. J is TRBJ2-2 and V is TRBV6-1; weak D call: TRBD1 (6 bases). Germline values: CDR1 MNHNS, CDR2 SASEGT. V lost 7 bases to trimming and J lost 2 bases, with 14 bases between them. The CDR3 loop spans 15 amino acids. CDR3 residues: CASTTGQTNTGELFF. CDR3 in DNA: TGTGCCAGCACTACGGGACAAACCAACACCGGGGAGCTGTTTTTT.

V and J are TRBV5-1 and TRBJ1-4; D gene unclear. Per germline, CDR1 SGHRS and CDR2 YFSETQ. Deletions cut 7 bases from V and 6 bases from J, with 19 bases between. The CDR3 contains 15 residues. CDR3 sequence reads: CASRALGGADEKLFF. In DNA, the CDR3 is TGCGCCAGCCGAGCTTTAGGTGGCGCCGATGAAAAACTGTTTTTT.

The sample holds many counts of this clonotype. The chain recombines TRBV3-1 with TRBJ2-3; D is possibly TRBD1 (5 bases). The CDR3 has 19 amino acids. The V gene lost 4 bases and the J gene lost 7 bases, with 30 bases spanning the gap. The germline V gene encodes CDR1 LGHDT and CDR2 YNNKEL (reference sequence). In nucleotides, the CDR3 is TGTGCCAGCAGCCGCTCCGGTGGGGCCCTGGACCGTCTACGTAATACGCAGTATTTT. Encoded protein: CASSRSGGALDRLRNTQYF.

The chain couples TRBV6-2 or TRBV6-3 to TRBJ2-3; D is unresolved. V lost 0 bases, J lost 4 bases, and 8 bases lay in between. Germline CDR1 reads MNHEY; CDR2 reads SVGEGT. The CDR3 has 14 residues. The CDR3 DNA follows: TGTGCCAGCAGTTACTCGAGAAGAGCAGATACGCAGTATTTT. Residues: CASSYSRRADTQYF.

The genes are TRBV6-1 and TRBJ2-3, with 7 bases lining up with TRBD2. Losses at the gene ends were 1 base for V and 4 bases for J; bases not matched to a gene: 5. Germline V gives CDR1 MNHNS, CDR2 SASEGT. This CDR3 is 15 amino acids long. CDR3 in amino acids: CASSEEGRASDTQYF. The CDR3 coding sequence is TGTGCCAGCAGTGAAGAGGGGAGGGCCTCAGATACGCAGTATTTT.

The V call is TRBV5-1, the J call TRBJ2-2, with 7 bases identical to TRBD1. The germline gives CDR1 SGHRS, CDR2 YFSETQ. With 4 bases clipped from V and 6 bases from J, the junction kept 6 bases outside the gene matches. The CDR3 is 14 residues long. CDR3: CASSLTGLPGELFF. The CDR3 coding sequence is TGCGCCAGCAGCCTGACAGGGCTTCCCGGGGAGCTGTTTTTT.

The chain has TRBV6-6 and TRBJ2-1; D gene uncertain. This CDR3 spans 15 amino acids. V lost 2 bases to trimming and J lost 3 bases, with 11 bases between them. Germline V gene lookup returns CDR1 MNHNY and CDR2 SVGAGI (reference sequence). Here the CDR3 DNA reads TGTGCCAGCAGTTACGGTGGGGTCCGCTACAATGAGCAGTTCTTC. Translating it yields CASSYGGVRYNEQFF.

V is TRBV19 and J is TRBJ2-1; the match to TRBD2 covers 15 bases. Germline CDR1 and CDR2: LNHDA and SQIVND (reference sequence). V was pared by 5 bases and J by 0 bases, with 5 bases of the junction left unmatched. CDR3 size: 18 residues. The CDR3 region is CASSLGLAGGRSYNEQFF. The CDR3, as DNA: TGTGCCAGTAGTTTGGGACTAGCGGGAGGCCGCTCCTACAATGAGCAGTTCTTC. Supplemented by reference TRBV19 and TRBJ2-1, the full variable domain reads DGGITQSPKYLFRKEGQNVTLSCEQNLNHDAMYWYRQDPGQGLRLIYYSQIVNDFQKGDIAEGYSVSREKKESFPLTVTSAQKNPTAFYLCASSLGLAGGRSYNEQFFGPGTRLTVL.

This chain connects TRBV3-1 to TRBJ2-7; D may match TRBD1 or TRBD2 (5 bases each). V was clipped by 2 bases and J by 5 bases, with 16 bases between them. Germline CDR1 and CDR2: LGHDT and YNNKEL (reference sequence). This CDR3 region has 15 residues. The CDR3 here is CASSQLPAGSDEQYF. The CDR3 DNA sequence: TGTGCCAGCAGCCAACTCCCGGCAGGGAGCGACGAGCAGTACTTC.

The rearrangement links TRBV9 to TRBJ1-2; D ambiguous. The CDR3 spans 12 residues. The V gene lost 2 bases and the J gene lost 8 bases, with 10 bases spanning the gap. Looked up from germline, CDR1 is SGDLS and CDR2 is YYNGEE. The CDR3 DNA sequence: TGTGCCAGCAGCGTGTTGGTTGACGGCTACACCTTC. It encodes CASSVLVDGYTF. The full variable domain, its missing parts supplied by reference TRBV9 and TRBJ1-2, is DSGVTQTPKHLITATGQRVTLRCSPRSGDLSVYWYQQSLDQGLQFLIQYYNGEERAKGNILERFSAQQFPDLHSELNLSSLELGDSALYFCASSVLVDGYTFGSGTRLTVV.

This clonotype has ten or more counts. The CDR3 nucleotides are TGTGCCGTCCGGGGATCCGCGAACACCGGGGAGCTGTTTTTT. Translated: CAVRGSANTGELFF. This chain links TRBV10-3 with TRBJ2-2; tentative D call: TRBD2 (5 bases). CDR1 ENHRY and CDR2 SYGVKD come from the germline V gene. The CDR3 has 14 residues. Trimming stripped 11 bases from V and 0 bases from J, with 13 bases between.

V gene TRBV7-9 combines with J gene TRBJ2-5, with 8 bases identical to TRBD2. Germline assignment: CDR1 SEHNR and CDR2 FQNEAQ (reference sequence). The CDR3 consists of 16 residues. The V segment lost 5 bases and the J segment 4 bases; nucleotides outside the gene matches: 12. The CDR3, as DNA: TGTGCCAGCAGCAAGGAGGCGGGAGGTGATTTAGAGACCCAGTACTTC. This encodes CASSKEAGGDLETQYF.

The table lists this clonotype with many counts. The V call is TRBV2, the J call TRBJ1-2; D remains unclear. This CDR3 spans 15 amino acids. CDR1 and CDR2 (germline): SNHLY, FYNNEI. V dropped 6 bases and J dropped 0 bases, with 14 bases sitting between them. The chain's CDR3 is CASRYNREANYGYTF. The CDR3, as DNA: TGTGCCAGCAGATATAACCGAGAAGCTAACTATGGCTACACCTTC.

This clonotype has at least ten counts. This chain connects TRBV7-7 to TRBJ1-1, with 10 bases aligning to TRBD1. Trimming at V came to 5 bases and at J to 4 bases, leaving 7 bases not matched to a gene. The germline gives CDR1 SSHAT, CDR2 FNYEAQ (reference sequence). The CDR3 has 15 residues. The CDR3 DNA reads as TGTGCCAGCAGCGCGACAGGGGGCGGGAGCACTGAAGCTTTCTTT. Its translation: CASSATGGGSTEAFF.

This clonotype came up many times. The genes are TRBV13 and TRBJ2-1, with D possibly matching TRBD1 (5 bases). The V gene lost 4 bases and the J gene lost 5 bases, with 15 bases spanning the gap. In germline, CDR1 is PRHDT, CDR2 FYEKMQ (reference sequence). This CDR3 contains 15 residues. The CDR3 is CASSYRQKDHNEQFF. CDR3 nucleotides: TGTGCCAGCAGCTACCGACAGAAAGATCACAATGAGCAGTTCTTC.

This clonotype occurred a few times. The V and J genes are TRBV5-1 and TRBJ2-7; TRBD2 is a possible D gene (5 bases). Germline V gives CDR1 SGHRS, CDR2 YFSETQ. This CDR3 contains 13 residues. Trimming left V 5 bases short and J 4 bases short, with 13 bases between. The CDR3 is CASRLIGVYEQYF. As DNA, the CDR3 is TGCGCCAGCAGGCTTATCGGGGTGTACGAGCAGTACTTC.

This clonotype showed up just a few times. V and J are TRBV28 and TRBJ1-6; no firm D call. The germline V gene has CDR1 MDHEN and CDR2 SYDVKM. Trimming took off 5 bases at V and 7 bases at J, with 12 bases between the two ends. The CDR3 is 14 residues long. As DNA, the CDR3 is TGTGCCAGCAGTAAATCACGGCCCAATTCACCCCTCCACTTT. This gives the protein CASSKSRPNSPLHF.

This clonotype has a handful of counts. The chain employs TRBV9 and TRBJ2-7; tentative D call: TRBD1 (5 bases). The germline V gene has CDR1 SGDLS and CDR2 YYNGEE. Trimming left V 2 bases short and J 2 bases short, with 14 bases between. The CDR3 is 15 residues long. The CDR3 loop is CASSVYEDSTYEQYF. The DNA of the CDR3 is TGTGCCAGCAGCGTCTACGAAGACAGTACCTACGAGCAGTACTTC.

The rearrangement links TRBV5-8 to TRBJ2-2; 8 positions match TRBD1. The germline CDR1 and CDR2 sequences are SGHTS and YDEGEE. The ends lost 1 base at V and 4 bases at J; junction bases unmatched: 6. The CDR3 consists of 16 residues. As DNA, the CDR3 is TGTGCCAGCAGCTTGTTAGGGACAGGCGCCACCGGGGAGCTGTTTTTT. Its protein is CASSLLGTGATGELFF.